Each of the 20 T cell receptor beta chains below was sequenced from the same sample in a study of T cells after yellow fever vaccination. A single record per CDR3 protein comes from TCRdb applying MiXCR to the 5' RACE reads. The table includes about 580,000 distinct CDR3 sequences, less than 20% detected once. The sequenced sample was PBMCs, obtained 5 days after the first yellow fever vaccination. These TCRs come from a young man who received the YFV17D yellow fever vaccine.

A few counts support this clonotype. The chain has TRBV6-1 and TRBJ1-5, with D unresolved. The germline V gene encodes CDR1 MNHNS and CDR2 SASEGT. There are 15 residues in the CDR3. V was trimmed by 7 bases and J by 0 bases, leaving 13 bases between them. CDR3 sequence reads: CASNPGAYSNQPQHF. In nucleotides, the CDR3 is TGTGCCAGCAACCCGGGAGCTTATAGCAATCAGCCCCAGCATTTT.

The chain recombines TRBV4-1 with TRBJ2-5; D remains ambiguous. The V gene's germline CDR1 is MGHRA and CDR2 YSYEKL. The CDR3 runs to 14 residues. V lost 3 bases, J lost 5 bases, and 13 bases lay in between. Here the CDR3 DNA reads TGCGCCAGCAGCCAGGGAACACGGTCGGAGACCCAGTACTTC. Translated: CASSQGTRSETQYF.

In its sample, this clonotype was seen once. The chain couples TRBV19 to TRBJ1-6; 9 nucleotides agree with TRBD1. Germline V CDR1 and CDR2: LNHDA, SQIVND (reference sequence). CDR3 length: 16 amino acids. J gave up 6 bases and V 5 bases, and 8 bases lay outside the gene matches. CDR3: CASSSTAGQGNSPLHF. CDR3 sequence (DNA): TGTGCCAGTAGTTCCACCGCGGGACAGGGTAATTCACCCCTCCACTTT.

The chain is built from TRBV7-2 and TRBJ1-1; the D is unclear. The CDR3 spans 14 residues. CDR1 and CDR2 from the germline V gene are SGHTA and FQGNSA. V was trimmed by 4 bases and J by 4 bases, leaving 13 bases between them. CDR3 region: CASSSRALPTEAFF. The CDR3 region has the DNA TGTGCCAGCAGCTCGCGGGCCTTGCCCACTGAAGCTTTCTTT.

This chain connects TRBV6-6 to TRBJ1-5; D remains unclear. V was cut by 7 bases and J by 4 bases, with 8 bases left in between. Germline CDR1 reads MNHNY; CDR2 reads SVGAGI (reference sequence). This CDR3 has 12 amino acids. The CDR3, as DNA: TGTGCCAGCACAGGCCCAAATCAGCCCCAGCATTTT. It yields the protein CASTGPNQPQHF.

The rearrangement links TRBV20-1 to TRBJ2-5, with 9 bases lining up with TRBD1. Unmatched junction bases numbered 6, after V lost 2 bases and J lost 5 bases. This CDR3 spans 14 amino acids. The germline CDR1 and CDR2 sequences are DFQATT and SNEGSKA (reference sequence). The DNA for the CDR3 is TGCAGTGCTAGACCACTGACAGGGGGGGAGACCCAGTACTTC. This translates into CSARPLTGGETQYF.

In this sample, this clonotype turned up a few times. CDR3 DNA: TGCGCCAGCAGCCGCGGACGACAGGGGCTATACAATGAGCAGTTCTTC. Protein: CASSRGRQGLYNEQFF. The gene calls are TRBV4-3 and TRBJ2-1; 8 bases are a match to TRBD1. Germline CDR1 LGHNA, CDR2 YSLEER. CDR3 size: 16 residues. The junction had 9 bases not matched to a gene; V was cut back by 4 bases and J by 4 bases.

This clonotype appeared a few times. V gene TRBV4-1 combines with J gene TRBJ1-1; a possible D gene is TRBD1 (6 bases). Germline CDR1 is MGHRA and CDR2 is YSYEKL. V lost 1 base and J 5 bases, leaving 14 bases between the germline ends. CDR3 length: 15 amino acids. CDR3 coding DNA: TGCGCCAGCAGCCAAGGGAGGACCAGGGGAACTGAAGCTTTCTTT. This translates into CASSQGRTRGTEAFF.

The chain carries TRBV28 and TRBJ1-1; D not certain. V was pared by 2 bases and J by 8 bases, with 9 bases between. This CDR3 has 12 amino acids. Germline loops: CDR1 MDHEN, CDR2 SYDVKM. Here the CDR3 reads CASSLPRLEAFF. CDR3 nucleotide sequence: TGTGCCAGCAGTTTACCCAGGTTAGAAGCTTTCTTT. The complete variable domain, with remaining parts taken from reference TRBV28 and TRBJ1-1, reads DVKVTQSSRYLVKRTGEKVFLECVQDMDHENMFWYRQDPGLGLRLIYFSYDVKMKEKGDIPEGYSVSREKKERFSLILESASTNQTSMYLCASSLPRLEAFFGQGTRLTVV.

The chain joins TRBV6-1 to TRBJ1-1, with D perhaps TRBD1 (5 bases). Per germline, CDR1 MNHNS and CDR2 SASEGT. The CDR3 is made up of 14 amino acids. V was shortened by 10 bases and J by 6 bases, with 21 bases between the two germline ends. CDR3 protein: CATAQYPMGAEAFF. In DNA form, the CDR3 reads TGTGCCACAGCACAATATCCGATGGGGGCTGAAGCTTTCTTT.

This CDR3 reads CAWSSLTLEAFF. CDR3 nucleotide sequence: TGTGCCTGGAGTTCCCTAACCCTTGAAGCTTTCTTT. This chain links TRBV30 with TRBJ1-1, with D uncertain. V dropped 2 bases and J dropped 7 bases, with 11 bases sitting between them. CDR3 length: 12 amino acids. CDR1 and CDR2 (germline): GTSNPN, SVGIG (reference sequence). Supplemented by reference TRBV30 and TRBJ1-1, the full variable domain reads SQTIHQWPATLVQPVGSPLSLECTVEGTSNPNLYWYRQAAGRGLQLLFYSVGIGQISSEVPQNLSASRPQDRQFILSSKKLLLSDSGFYLCAWSSLTLEAFFGQGTRLTVV.

This clonotype was found a few times. The CDR3 nucleotides read TGCGCCAGCAGCTTGGCGAGTCCGGGCCCCTACGAGCAGTACGTC. It codes for CASSLASPGPYEQYV. The gene calls are TRBV5-1 and TRBJ2-7; D is unresolved. The V gene lost 0 bases and the J gene lost 2 bases, with 12 bases spanning the gap. Germline V gene lookup returns CDR1 SGHRS and CDR2 YFSETQ. This CDR3 is built from 15 residues.

V gene TRBV5-1 combines with J gene TRBJ2-3, with D possibly matching TRBD2 (5 bases). This CDR3 region has 15 residues. Germline lookup yields CDR1 SGHRS and CDR2 YFSETQ. V gave up 4 bases and J gave up 0 bases, with 12 bases separating them. CDR3 sequence (DNA): TGCGCCAGCAGCCCCCAGCCGGGGAGCACAGATACGCAGTATTTT. Translating it yields CASSPQPGSTDTQYF.

This clonotype was seen only a few times. V gene TRBV7-9 combines with J gene TRBJ2-2, with no clear D. Germline V lookup: CDR1 SEHNR, CDR2 FQNEAQ (reference sequence). There are 11 residues in the CDR3. Trimming shortened V by 10 bases and J by 3 bases, and 6 bases separated the two germline ends. The CDR3 sequence is CATLYTGELFF. The CDR3, as DNA: TGTGCCACCCTTTACACCGGGGAGCTGTTTTTT.

The chain uses TRBV4-3 and TRBJ1-1; TRBD1 might be the D (6 bases). CDR1 LGHNA and CDR2 YSLEER come from the germline V gene. The CDR3 runs 17 residues. V was cut by 4 bases and J by 1 base, with 19 bases left in between. CDR3 region: CASSRLLGGAGNTEAFF. DNA for the CDR3: TGCGCCAGCAGCCGATTACTTGGGGGGGCGGGGAACACTGAAGCTTTCTTT.

In its sample, this clonotype was seen a few times. The chain joins TRBV11-2 to TRBJ2-5, with TRBD2 matching 12 bases. The CDR3 has 18 amino acids. Germline V gene sequence: CDR1 SGHAT, CDR2 FQNNGV. The junction had 14 bases not matched to a gene; V was cut back by 4 bases and J by 5 bases. The CDR3 is CASSSLPSLAGGLETQYF. DNA of the CDR3: TGTGCCAGCAGCTCGCTACCGAGCCTAGCGGGGGGGCTGGAGACCCAGTACTTC.

This clonotype came up a few times. The CDR3 nucleotides are TGTGCCAGCAGCCAAGATTCCCTAGCGGGGCGCTACGAGCAGTACTTC. Its protein is CASSQDSLAGRYEQYF. This chain connects TRBV4-2 to TRBJ2-7; TRBD2 matches 9 bases. V lost 0 bases, J lost 3 bases, and 6 bases stayed unmatched. The CDR3 covers 16 residues. CDR1 LGHNA and CDR2 YNFKEQ come from the germline V gene.

The V gene is TRBV9, the J gene TRBJ2-3; 8 bases are shared with TRBD1. V was clipped by 0 bases and J by 10 bases; unmatched bases: 10. Germline V gives CDR1 SGDLS, CDR2 YYNGEE. CDR3 length equals 15 residues. This chain's CDR3 is CASSVEGTGAGPQYF. In nucleotides, the CDR3 is TGTGCCAGCAGCGTAGAGGGGACAGGCGCGGGTCCGCAGTATTTT.

The V and J genes are TRBV7-6 and TRBJ1-5; 7 bases align to TRBD1. CDR1 and CDR2 (germline): SGHVS, FNYEAQ. This CDR3 has 17 amino acids. The ends lost 1 base at V and 10 bases at J; junction bases unmatched: 16. For the CDR3, the DNA is TGTGCCAGCAGCTTAGGAGCAGGGACAGCTACTTCCCGTCCCCAGCATTTT. It is translated as CASSLGAGTATSRPQHF.

This clonotype was found a few times. The rearrangement links TRBV20-1 to TRBJ2-2, with D uncertain. This CDR3 contains 9 residues. V shed 5 bases and J shed 8 bases, with 3 bases lying between them. Germline V gene sequence: CDR1 DFQATT, CDR2 SNEGSKA (reference sequence). CDR3 residues: CSAVGELFF. The DNA for the CDR3 is TGCAGTGCTGTGGGGGAGCTGTTTTTT.